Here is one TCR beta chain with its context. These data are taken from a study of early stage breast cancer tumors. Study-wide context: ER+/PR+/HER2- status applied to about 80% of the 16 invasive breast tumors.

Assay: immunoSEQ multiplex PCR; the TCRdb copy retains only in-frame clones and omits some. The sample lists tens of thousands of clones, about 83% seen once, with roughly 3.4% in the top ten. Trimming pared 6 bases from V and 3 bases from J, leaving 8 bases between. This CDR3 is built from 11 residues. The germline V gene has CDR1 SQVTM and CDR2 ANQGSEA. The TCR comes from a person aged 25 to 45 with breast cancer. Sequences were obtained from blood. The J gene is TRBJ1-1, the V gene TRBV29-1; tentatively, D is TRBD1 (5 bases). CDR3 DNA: TGCAGCGTGAGAGGGGACACTGAAGCTTTCTTT. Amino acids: CSVRGDTEAFF. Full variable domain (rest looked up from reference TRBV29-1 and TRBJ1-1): SAVISQKPSRDICQRGTSLTIQCQVDSQVTMMFWYRQQPGQSLTLIATANQGSEATYESGFVIDKFPISRPNLTFSTLTVSNMSPEDSSIYLCSVRGDTEAFFGQGTRLTVV.